This T cell receptor (beta chain) was captured in a study of T cell responses to AZD1222 COVID-19 vaccine (dated by TCRdb to about 2021). Context from the whole study: TCR sequencing was performed for 233 trial participants, of whom about 200 were given two doses of AZD1222 and around 25 were given two doses of MenACWY control vaccine. Trial participants were enrolled by age into subgroups of 18-55, 56-69 and 70-plus years, and around 150, 29 and 61 TCR-sequenced participants, respectively, were included in these subgroups. The paper's findings and limits, for the study overall: Because no samples from the day 14 peak response were available, repertoires could be characterized only after the peak T cell response. In the small 56-69-year group, the increase in depth fell short of significance, most likely because of low power. The whole spike protein was spanned by vaccine-associated CD4 TCRs, and dominant responses were seen in regions 160-218 and 743-854. Conclusions about previously exposed vaccinees were limited because only a handful of AZD1222 recipients were SARS-CoV-2 seropositive at baseline. Spike-specific TCR breadth and depth rose significantly after two AZD1222 doses compared with day 0 and with MenACWY recipients. Reportedly, almost half of the unique spike-specific TCRs recognized epitopes lying outside the regions that are mutated in the B.1.351 and B.1.1.7 variants. Participants were mostly white British and included more females than males, and it was suggested by the authors that clonal diversity may have been underestimated.

Explained via the paper, the time point label denotes: about 28 days (+/-7) after the second vaccine dose. AZD1222 recipients given second doses at about 4 weeks or at about 12 weeks were pooled, since spike-specific TCR depth and breadth were not found to differ between the two schedules. Vaccinee samples came from UK trials COV001 and COV002, including a single-blind randomized controlled phase 2/3 trial of AZD1222 (ChAdOx1 nCoV-19) in healthy adults. For TCRbeta chain sequencing, PBMC samples from trial participants were taken at day 0 and at day 28 after the second dose. The CDR3 regions of human TCRbeta chains were analyzed by immunosequencing. Regarding the original processing steps: TCRs in the repertoires were matched against a reference library of SARS-CoV-2-specific TCRs that had been generated with the MIRA antigen-specificity platform. Breadth meant the fraction of unique TCRs that were SARS-CoV-2-associated, whereas depth meant the fraction of total T cells that were SARS-CoV-2-associated. Using the MIRA data, each spike-specific TCR was assigned both to the spike region to which the TCR was reactive and to a CD4 or CD8 class. Log10-transformed breadth and depth values were compared by one-way ANOVA with Sidak's multiple comparisons tests. Entries here come from immuneACCESS through TCRdb and include only in-frame sequences with V and J called. Some clones fail to appear in such tables; in the studies checked, an unresolved V gene covers under half of the shortfall, and the cause of the remainder is unknown. V and J calls and clone size come straight from that table; D and trimming were deduced from the DNA. Recorded for this sample are approximately 130,000 clones; roughly 88% of them occurred a single time. The top ten clonotypes cover about 27% of the sample.

V sheds 7 bases and J sheds 5 bases, leaving 14 bases between their ends. There are 13 amino acids in the CDR3, from cysteine to phenylalanine inclusive. Only CDR3 DNA remains: 39 bases, in frame from the first base. CDR1 and CDR2 are drawn from the germline V gene: KGHSH, LQKENI. In regard to this clone: Its antigen has not been determined. No clone much larger than this one lies a single base away; base qualities are absent.

The sample was peripheral blood, taken 28 days after the second AZD1222 dose. This sequence originates from an adult who received the AZD1222 COVID-19 vaccine. Recombination joined TRBV18 with TRBJ2-5; perhaps TRBD1 is the D gene, with 5 bases matching. The CDR3 is CASLNGAWETQYF. The DNA reads TGTGCCAGCTTGAATGGGGCATGGGAGACCCAGTACTTC.